This note documents a single TCR beta chain sequence. Its antigen remains unidentified. Per the germline V gene, CDR1 is SGHDN and CDR2 is FVKESK. CDR3 length: 15 residues. These data are taken from a study of blood T cells in healthy people across ages. Study-level background: Template switching caught about one barcoded beta molecule for each two T cells. General observations from the study: TCR beta diversity per million T cells fell roughly linearly with age.

A second PCR, run for roughly 7 to 11 cycles, used a sample-barcoded 5' primer plus a J-beta primer mix. Each CDR3 protein is one row after TCRdb ran MiXCR on the 5' RACE reads. The sample lists about 690,000 distinct CDR3 sequences, approximately 40% occurring once. This receptor was identified in a man older than 75 in good health. Sequenced material: blood. This chain joins TRBV14 and TRBJ2-7; either TRBD1 or TRBD2 may supply D (5 bases each). The DNA end is more similar to TRBJ2-5, so the J call may be wrong. In DNA form, the CDR3 reads TGTGCCAGCAGCCATATGGGACGTTCTGGCGAGACCCAGTACTTC. It translates to CASSHMGRSGETQYF.